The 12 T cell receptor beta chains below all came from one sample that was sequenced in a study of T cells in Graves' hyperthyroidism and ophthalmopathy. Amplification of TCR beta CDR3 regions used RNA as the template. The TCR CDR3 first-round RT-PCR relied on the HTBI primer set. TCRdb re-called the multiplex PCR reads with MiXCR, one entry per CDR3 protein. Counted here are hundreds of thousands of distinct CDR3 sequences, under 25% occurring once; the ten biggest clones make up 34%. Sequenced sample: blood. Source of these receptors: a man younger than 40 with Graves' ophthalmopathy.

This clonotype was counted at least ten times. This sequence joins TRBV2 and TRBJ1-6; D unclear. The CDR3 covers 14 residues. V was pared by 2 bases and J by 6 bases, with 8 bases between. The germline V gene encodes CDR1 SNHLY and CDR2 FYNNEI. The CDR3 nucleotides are TGTGCCAGCAGTGAACGGCGCGCTAATTCACCCCTCCACTTT. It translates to CASSERRANSPLHF.

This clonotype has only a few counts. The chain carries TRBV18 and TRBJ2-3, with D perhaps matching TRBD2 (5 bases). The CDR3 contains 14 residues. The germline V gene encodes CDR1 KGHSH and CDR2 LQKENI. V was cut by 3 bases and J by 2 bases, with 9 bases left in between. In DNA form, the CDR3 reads TGTGCCAGCTCACCCCGGGGAGACACAGATACGCAGTATTTT. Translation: CASSPRGDTDTQYF.

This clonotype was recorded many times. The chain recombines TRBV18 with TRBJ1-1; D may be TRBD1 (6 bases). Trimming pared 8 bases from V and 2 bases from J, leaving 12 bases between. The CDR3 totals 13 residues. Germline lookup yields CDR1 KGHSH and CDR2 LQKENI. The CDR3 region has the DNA TGTGCCAGCAGCAGGGGAGAAAACACTGAAGCTTTCTTT. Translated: CASSRGENTEAFF.

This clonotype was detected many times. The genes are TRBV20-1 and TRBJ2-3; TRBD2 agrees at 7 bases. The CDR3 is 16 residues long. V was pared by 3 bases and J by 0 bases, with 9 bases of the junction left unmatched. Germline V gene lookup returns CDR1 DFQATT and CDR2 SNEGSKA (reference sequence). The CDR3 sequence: CSASSRTRGSTDTQYF. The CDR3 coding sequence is TGCAGTGCTAGTTCGAGGACTAGAGGCAGCACAGATACGCAGTATTTT.

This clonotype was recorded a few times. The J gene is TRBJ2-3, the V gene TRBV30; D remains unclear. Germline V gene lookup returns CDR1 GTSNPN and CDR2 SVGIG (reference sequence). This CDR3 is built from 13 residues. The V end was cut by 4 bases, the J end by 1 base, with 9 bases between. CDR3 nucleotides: TGTGCCTGGAACCCTCGGGGCACAGATACGCAGTATTTT. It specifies CAWNPRGTDTQYF.

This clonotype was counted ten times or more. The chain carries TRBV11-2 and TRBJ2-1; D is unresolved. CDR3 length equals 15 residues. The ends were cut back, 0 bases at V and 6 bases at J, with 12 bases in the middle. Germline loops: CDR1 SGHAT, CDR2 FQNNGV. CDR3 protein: CASSLEVSVPNEQFF. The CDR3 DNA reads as TGTGCCAGCAGCTTAGAAGTGTCAGTTCCCAATGAGCAGTTCTTC. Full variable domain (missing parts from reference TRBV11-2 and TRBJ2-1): EAGVAQSPRYKIIEKRQSVAFWCNPISGHATLYWYQQILGQGPKLLIQFQNNGVVDDSQLPKDRFSAERLKGVDSTLKIQPAKLEDSAVYLCASSLEVSVPNEQFFGPGTRLTVL.

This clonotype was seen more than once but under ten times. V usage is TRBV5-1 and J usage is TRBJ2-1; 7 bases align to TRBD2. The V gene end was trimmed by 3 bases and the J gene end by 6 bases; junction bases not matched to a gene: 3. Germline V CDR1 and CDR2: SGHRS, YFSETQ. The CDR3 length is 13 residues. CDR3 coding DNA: TGCGCCAGCAGCTGGACTAGTTTCAATGAGCAGTTCTTC. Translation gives CASSWTSFNEQFF.

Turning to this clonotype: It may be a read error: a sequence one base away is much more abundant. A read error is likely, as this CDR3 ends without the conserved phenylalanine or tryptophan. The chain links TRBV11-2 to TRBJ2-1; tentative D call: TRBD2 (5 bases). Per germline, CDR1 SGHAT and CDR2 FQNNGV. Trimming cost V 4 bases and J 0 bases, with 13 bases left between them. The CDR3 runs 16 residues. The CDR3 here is CASSSWERSSYNEQFS. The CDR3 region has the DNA TGTGCCAGCAGCTCATGGGAGCGGAGCTCCTACAATGAGCAGTTCTCC.

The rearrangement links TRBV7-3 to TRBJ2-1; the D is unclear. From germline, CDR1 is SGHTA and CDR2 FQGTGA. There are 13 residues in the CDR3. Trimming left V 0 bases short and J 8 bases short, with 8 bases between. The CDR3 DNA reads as TGTGCCAGCAGCTTAACTAGTAGGGATGAGCAGTTCTTC. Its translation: CASSLTSRDEQFF.

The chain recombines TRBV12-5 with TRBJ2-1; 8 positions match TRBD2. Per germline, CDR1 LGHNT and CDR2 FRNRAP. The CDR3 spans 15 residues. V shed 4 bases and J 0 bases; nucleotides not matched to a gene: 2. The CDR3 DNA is TGTGCTAGTGGTTCGAGCGGGAGCTCCTACAATGAGCAGTTCTTC. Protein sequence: CASGSSGSSYNEQFF.

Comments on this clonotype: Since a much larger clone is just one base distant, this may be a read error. This chain's CDR3 is CASGPAPWDLYKPQHF. CDR3 sequence (DNA): TGTGCCAGCGGCCCTGCACCCTGGGACCTATATAAGCCCCAGCATTTT. The chain is built from TRBV7-8 and TRBJ1-5; tentatively, D is TRBD1 (5 bases). V was clipped by 8 bases and J by 8 bases, with 25 bases between them. This CDR3 is built from 16 residues. The germline V gene has CDR1 SGHVS and CDR2 FQNEAQ.

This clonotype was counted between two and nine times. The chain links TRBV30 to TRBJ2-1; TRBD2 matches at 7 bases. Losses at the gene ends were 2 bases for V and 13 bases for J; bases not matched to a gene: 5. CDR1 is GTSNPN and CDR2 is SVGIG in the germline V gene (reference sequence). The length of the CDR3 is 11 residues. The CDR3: CAWSPGRDQFF. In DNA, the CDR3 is TGTGCCTGGAGTCCAGGGAGGGATCAGTTCTTC.